Below are 13 T cell receptor beta chains sequenced from a single sample in a study of CD8 T cells in ankylosing spondylitis. Findings of the study overall: Seven to nine highly homologous variants made up a TCR beta motif, and this motif appeared characteristic of ankylosing spondylitis blood.

Which antigens these TCRs recognize remains unknown. TCRdb used MiXCR to reprocess the 5' RACE reads, holding one entry per CDR3 protein. Of roughly 700,000 distinct CDR3 sequences listed, around 20% were seen once; the top ten hold 19%. The sequencing input was blood, either unsorted or a sorted T cell fraction (not recorded which). Receptor source: a male donor with ankylosing spondylitis.

The rearrangement uses TRBV20-1 and TRBJ2-2, with no clear D. The CDR3 totals 13 residues. Germline CDR1 reads DFQATT; CDR2 reads SNEGSKA (reference sequence). Trimming took 6 bases from V and 0 from J, leaving 8 bases between them. The CDR3 loop is CSALPTNTGELFF. The CDR3 nucleotides are TGCAGTGCCCTACCTACGAACACCGGGGAGCTGTTTTTT.

The gene calls are TRBV6-2 or TRBV6-3 and TRBJ2-5, with 12 bases lining up with TRBD2. Trimming took 7 bases from V and 4 from J; bases not matched to a gene: 7. The CDR3 is 15 residues long. Germline values: CDR1 MNHEY, CDR2 SVGEGT. The CDR3 nucleotides are TGTGCCAGCATTCCTACGGGACTAGCGGGAGAGACCCAGTACTTC. It is translated as CASIPTGLAGETQYF.

This clonotype was observed once. The chain carries TRBV7-3 and TRBJ2-5; TRBD2 aligns across 14 bases. V lost 1 base to trimming and J lost 5 bases; unmatched junction nucleotides: 6. Per germline, CDR1 SGHTA and CDR2 FQGTGA. CDR3 length: 17 amino acids. The CDR3: CASSLNGGLAGDETQYF. In DNA, the CDR3 is TGTGCCAGCAGCTTAAACGGGGGACTAGCGGGAGATGAGACCCAGTACTTC.

The CDR3 region is CASSFALALYNEQFF. The CDR3 nucleotides read TGTGCCAGCAGTTTTGCGCTAGCGTTATACAATGAGCAGTTCTTC. The chain links TRBV28 to TRBJ2-1; possible D gene TRBD2, 6 bases. V lost 3 bases and J 4 bases, leaving 13 bases between the germline ends. This CDR3 comprises 15 residues. Germline CDR1 reads MDHEN; CDR2 reads SYDVKM.

This clonotype was picked up a small number of times. V usage is TRBV4-2 and J usage is TRBJ2-1; the match to TRBD2 covers 7 bases. After removal of 4 bases from V and 0 bases from J, the junction contained 6 bases not matched to a gene. This CDR3 comprises 16 residues. Germline values: CDR1 LGHNA, CDR2 YNFKEQ. The chain's CDR3 is CASSPWAGDSYNEQFF. CDR3 coding DNA: TGTGCCAGCAGCCCGTGGGCGGGGGACTCCTACAATGAGCAGTTCTTC.

The chain employs TRBV6-6 and TRBJ1-2, with a tentative D call TRBD1 (6 bases). Per germline, CDR1 MNHNY and CDR2 SVGAGI (reference sequence). This CDR3 is 12 amino acids long. V was pared by 2 bases and J by 6 bases, with 7 bases between. The CDR3 DNA reads TGTGCCAGCAGTTACAACAGGGATGGCTACACCTTC. It is translated as CASSYNRDGYTF.

The rearrangement uses TRBV10-3 and TRBJ2-1; D is possibly TRBD2 (6 bases). V dropped 7 bases and J dropped 7 bases, with 14 bases sitting between them. The CDR3 has 13 amino acids. Germline assignment: CDR1 ENHRY and CDR2 SYGVKD. CDR3 in amino acids: CAINSRDLNEQFF. As DNA, the CDR3 is TGTGCCATCAATTCCCGGGACTTGAATGAGCAGTTCTTC.

This clonotype was counted a few times. The chain combines TRBV18 with TRBJ2-1, with 11 bases aligning to TRBD2. The germline V gene has CDR1 KGHSH and CDR2 LQKENI. The V gene end was trimmed by 3 bases and the J gene end by 7 bases; junction bases not matched to a gene: 8. The CDR3 sequence is 16 residues long. The DNA for the CDR3 is TGTGCCAGCTCACCTGTCGGGCTAGCGGGAGGTAATGAGCAGTTCTTC. Residues: CASSPVGLAGGNEQFF. The complete variable domain, with remaining parts taken from reference TRBV18 and TRBJ2-1, reads NAGVMQNPRHLVRRRGQEARLRCSPMKGHSHVYWYRQLPEEGLKFMVYLQKENIIDESGMPKERFSAEFPKEGPSILRIQQVVRGDSAAYFCASSPVGLAGGNEQFFGPGTRLTVL.

The CDR3 bases are TGTGCCAGCAGCAGGACAATTACCGGGGAGCTGTTTTTT. It specifies CASSRTITGELFF. The rearrangement uses TRBV12-3 or TRBV12-4 and TRBJ2-2; tentatively, D is TRBD1 (5 bases). This CDR3 contains 13 residues. V was trimmed by 6 bases and J by 5 bases, leaving 10 bases between them.

This clonotype has at least ten counts. The genes are TRBV5-1 and TRBJ2-3; D gene ambiguous. Germline V lookup: CDR1 SGHRS, CDR2 YFSETQ. The CDR3 is 15 amino acids. Trimming left V 0 bases short and J 0 bases short, with 8 bases between. The CDR3: CASSLEGSSTDTQYF. The CDR3 nucleotides read TGCGCCAGCAGCTTGGAGGGCAGTAGCACAGATACGCAGTATTTT. Full variable domain (rest looked up from reference TRBV5-1 and TRBJ2-3): KAGVTQTPRYLIKTRGQQVTLSCSPISGHRSVSWYQQTPGQGLQFLFEYFSETQRNKGNFPGRFSGRQFSNSRSEMNVSTLELGDSALYLCASSLEGSSTDTQYFGPGTRLTVL.

This clonotype appeared many times. The rearrangement uses TRBV28 and TRBJ1-2; D ambiguous. The CDR3 sequence is 12 residues long. The germline gives CDR1 MDHEN, CDR2 SYDVKM. V lost 5 bases and J lost 1, with 5 bases in between. CDR3 coding DNA: TGTGCCAGCAGTAGGGTTAACTATGGCTACACCTTC. It codes for CASSRVNYGYTF.

This clonotype turned up a few times. V is TRBV20-1 and J is TRBJ1-5, with a weak D call TRBD1 (5 bases). CDR3 size: 14 residues. Trimming left V 3 bases short and J 1 base short, with 10 bases between. The V gene's germline CDR1 is DFQATT and CDR2 SNEGSKA (reference sequence). CDR3 DNA sequence: TGCAGTGCTAGGGTCAGGGAAAGCAATCAGCCCCAGCATTTT. Amino acid sequence: CSARVRESNQPQHF.

CDR3 in DNA: TGCAGTGCCCGCCCCTTGGAGTGGGGAACCTACGAGCAGTACTTC. It encodes CSARPLEWGTYEQYF. V is TRBV20-1 and J is TRBJ2-7, with D unresolved. Trimming cost V 6 bases and J 2 bases, with 20 bases left between them. Germline V gene data show CDR1 as DFQATT and CDR2 as SNEGSKA (reference sequence). This CDR3 region has 15 residues.